This TCR beta chain was found in a study of shared clonotypes between healthy human individuals. Findings and limits, study-wide: What rarefaction showed was incomplete sorted-subset sequencing despite large depth.

CDR1 and CDR2 from the germline V gene are MNHEY and SVGAGI. Unmatched junction bases numbered 4, after V lost 0 bases and J lost 8 bases. CDR3 length equals 14 residues. As to this clone: The antigen remains undetermined.

Assay used: immunoSEQ multiplex PCR; TCRdb lists only in-frame clones, some missing. The sample records about 330,000 clones, approximately 79% being singletons. The TCR comes from a young man in good health. Sequencing input: memory CD4+ T cells sorted from blood. The subset denotes: CD45RA-negative fraction. This chain uses TRBV6-5 with TRBJ1-2; 9 bases match TRBD1. The CDR3 spells CASSYSRQGDGYTF. The CDR3 DNA follows: TGTGCCAGCAGTTACTCAAGACAGGGGGACGGCTACACCTTC.